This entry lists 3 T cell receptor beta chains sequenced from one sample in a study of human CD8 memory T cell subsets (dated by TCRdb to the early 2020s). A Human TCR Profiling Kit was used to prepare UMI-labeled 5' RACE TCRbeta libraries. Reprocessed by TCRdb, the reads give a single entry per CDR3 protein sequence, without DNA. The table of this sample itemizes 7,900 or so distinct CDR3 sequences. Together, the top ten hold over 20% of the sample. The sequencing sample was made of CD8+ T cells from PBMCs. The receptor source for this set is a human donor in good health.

The CDR3 loop is CASSLRGGTGRTDTQYF. This rearrangement joins TRBV7-8 to TRBJ2-3; TCRdb selects TRBD1, and the lack of DNA leaves this call unchecked. The CDR3 is 17 residues long. Germline assignment: CDR1 SGHVS and CDR2 FQNEAQ.

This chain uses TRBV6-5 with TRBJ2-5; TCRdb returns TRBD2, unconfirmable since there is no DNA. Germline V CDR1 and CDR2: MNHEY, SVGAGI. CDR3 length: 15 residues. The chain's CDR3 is CASSYGGRNQETQYF.

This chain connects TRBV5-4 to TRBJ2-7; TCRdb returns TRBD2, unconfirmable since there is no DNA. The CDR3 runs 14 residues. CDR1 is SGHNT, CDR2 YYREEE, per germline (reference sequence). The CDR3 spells CASSRNSGRNEQYF.